Below are 18 T cell receptor beta chains sequenced from a single sample in a study of cytomegalovirus exposure and HLA in healthy donors. The PCR ran on 60 Vbeta and 13 Jbeta primers. The method was immunoSEQ multiplex PCR; TCRdb's version includes in-frame clones alone and lacks a portion of them. The sample consists of about 120,000 clones, approximately 69% of them appearing once. Sequenced sample: PBMCs. The receptors shown here come from a man aged 40-49 years in good health and CMV-seropositive.

This chain links TRBV2 with TRBJ1-6; 9 nucleotides align to TRBD1. The CDR3 covers 16 residues. Germline CDR1 and CDR2: SNHLY and FYNNEI. The J segment lost 10 bases and the V segment lost 1 base, leaving 8 bases of the junction unmatched. Here the CDR3 reads CASSEGGTGYGSPLHF. In DNA form, the CDR3 reads TGTGCCAGCAGTGAAGGGGGGACAGGGTATGGATCACCCCTCCACTTT.

The chain uses TRBV4-1 and TRBJ2-2; D is perhaps TRBD1 (6 bases). This CDR3 is built from 15 residues. The germline gives CDR1 MGHRA, CDR2 YSYEKL. The V end was cut by 1 base, the J end by 1 base, with 7 bases between. In DNA, the CDR3 is TGCGCCAGCAGCCAAGGGGGGCAGAACACCGGGGAGCTGTTTTTT. Its protein is CASSQGGQNTGELFF.

The chain combines TRBV9 with TRBJ2-6; TRBD2 aligns across 8 bases. The CDR3 loop spans 17 amino acids. CDR1 is SGDLS and CDR2 is YYNGEE in the germline V gene. Unmatched junction bases numbered 6, after V lost 4 bases and J lost 0 bases. CDR3: CASSSAGVSSGANVLTF. CDR3 sequence (DNA): TGTGCCAGCAGCTCAGCGGGGGTAAGCTCTGGGGCCAACGTCCTGACTTTC.

The genes are TRBV5-1 and TRBJ2-2; no clear D gene. With 6 bases removed from V and 2 bases from J, the gap between germline ends came to 11 bases. Germline V CDR1 and CDR2: SGHRS, YFSETQ. The CDR3 extends over 14 amino acids. The CDR3, as DNA: TGCGCCAGCACCTCCCCGAGTAACACCGGGGAGCTGTTTTTT. Translating gives CASTSPSNTGELFF.

This chain joins TRBV19 and TRBJ2-7; TRBD2 matches 9 bases. Germline loops: CDR1 LNHDA, CDR2 SQIVND (reference sequence). The CDR3 is made up of 15 amino acids. Losses at the gene ends were 5 bases for V and 0 bases for J; bases not matched to a gene: 5. This chain's CDR3 is CASSVAGDLSYEQYF. CDR3 DNA: TGTGCCAGTAGTGTAGCGGGAGACCTCTCCTACGAGCAGTACTTC.

This chain uses TRBV4-2 with TRBJ1-2, with 9 bases lining up with TRBD1. The germline CDR1 and CDR2 sequences are LGHNA and YNFKEQ. The CDR3 spans 20 residues. V trimming: 0 bases; J trimming: 0 bases; junction bases outside the gene matches: 14. The CDR3 nucleotides read TGTGCCAGCAGCCAAGATAGGGTCGTGGGACAGGGACCAGCTAACTATGGCTACACCTTC. Translation gives CASSQDRVVGQGPANYGYTF.

The chain joins TRBV28 to TRBJ2-7; 11 bases are shared with TRBD1. Germline V lookup: CDR1 MDHEN, CDR2 SYDVKM. CDR3 size: 15 residues. The J segment lost 2 bases and the V segment lost 7 bases, leaving 7 bases of the junction unmatched. The CDR3 DNA sequence: TGTGCCAGCAAGGGACAGGGGGTCACACCCTACGAGCAGTACTTC. Translated: CASKGQGVTPYEQYF.

This chain uses TRBV11-2 with TRBJ2-7, with 12 positions matching TRBD2. Germline lookup yields CDR1 SGHAT and CDR2 FQNNGV. The CDR3 has 16 residues. Trimming took 5 bases from V and 5 from J; bases not matched to a gene: 10. The CDR3 loop reads CASSPRLAGERNEQYF. CDR3 sequence (DNA): TGTGCCAGCAGCCCACGACTAGCGGGGGAAAGAAACGAGCAGTACTTC.

This chain's CDR3 is CASSAEAEYTGNTIYF. CDR3 bases: TGTGCCAGTAGTGCCGAAGCGGAGTATACTGGAAACACCATATATTTT. V and J are TRBV19 and TRBJ1-3; no definite D call. This CDR3 contains 16 residues. Between the trimmed V and J ends, which lost 5 bases and 2 bases, there was a span of 16 bases. Germline V gene sequence: CDR1 LNHDA, CDR2 SQIVND (reference sequence).

For this clone: The sample has other DNA sequences that encode this CDR3 too. The chain links TRBV30 to TRBJ1-2; 7 bases fit TRBD1. CDR3 length: 13 amino acids. Germline V gene data show CDR1 as GTSNPN and CDR2 as SVGIG (reference sequence). V was clipped by 2 bases and J by 5 bases; unmatched bases: 5. Written as DNA, the CDR3 is TGTGCCTGGAGTCCCGACAGGGAATATGGCTACACCTTC. Translated: CAWSPDREYGYTF.

The CDR3 here is CASGLVGTEAFF. The CDR3 nucleotides read TGTGCCAGCGGACTTGTGGGCACTGAAGCTTTCTTT. The chain employs TRBV27 and TRBJ1-1; no definite D call. Trimming cost V 8 bases and J 4 bases, with 11 bases left between them. This CDR3 is built from 12 residues. CDR1 is MNHEY and CDR2 is SMNVEV in the germline V gene (reference sequence).

V is TRBV4-1 and J is TRBJ2-7, with 12 positions matching TRBD2. This CDR3 comprises 15 residues. V lost 0 bases, J lost 6 bases, and 3 bases stayed unmatched. Germline V gene lookup returns CDR1 MGHRA and CDR2 YSYEKL. DNA for the CDR3: TGCGCCAGCAGCCAAGAGCCTAGCGGGAGGGGCGAGCAGTACTTC. This encodes CASSQEPSGRGEQYF.

The V call is TRBV29-1, the J call TRBJ1-2; 9 bases align to TRBD1. The CDR3 runs to 16 residues. Trimming removed 7 bases from V and 4 bases from J; junction bases left unmatched: 16. CDR1 is SQVTM and CDR2 is ANQGSEA in the germline V gene. The CDR3 bases are TGCAGCGCATGGGGATCGGGACAGGGCTCCTCCTATGGCTACACCTTC. Translated: CSAWGSGQGSSYGYTF.

V and J are TRBV7-8 and TRBJ1-2, with a weak D call TRBD1 (6 bases). Deletions cut 2 bases from V and 4 bases from J, with 14 bases between. Germline CDR1 reads SGHVS; CDR2 reads FQNEAQ. This CDR3 has 15 amino acids. CDR3 bases: TGTGCCAGCAGCTTAAGGGGCAGGGGTACCTATGGCTACACCTTC. Residues: CASSLRGRGTYGYTF.

The chain has TRBV18 and TRBJ2-6, with 11 bases aligning to TRBD1. Germline assignment: CDR1 KGHSH and CDR2 LQKENI. This CDR3 has 17 residues. The V segment lost 2 bases and the J segment 0 bases; nucleotides outside the gene matches: 0. CDR3 sequence (DNA): TGTGCCAGCTCACCAGGGACAGGGGGCTCTGGGGCCAACGTCCTGACTTTC. This codes for CASSPGTGGSGANVLTF.

This clone was seen only a few times. A junction boundary mismatches the germline segment, possibly from a read error. The chain is built from TRBV29-1 and TRBJ1-1; perhaps TRBD1 as D (5 bases). This CDR3 has 11 residues. The V gene's germline CDR1 is SQVTM and CDR2 ANQGSEA. The CDR3 loop reads CSVEGAQGAFF. In DNA, the CDR3 is TGCAGCGTCGAAGGGGCGCAGGGAGCTTTCTTT.

The V call is TRBV5-6, the J call TRBJ1-2, with 12 positions matching TRBD1. This CDR3 region has 15 residues. Unmatched junction bases numbered 2, after V lost 2 bases and J lost 3 bases. CDR1 SGHDT and CDR2 YYEEEE come from the germline V gene. The CDR3 protein is CASSFGTGGDYGYTF. The CDR3 DNA is TGTGCCAGCAGCTTCGGGACAGGGGGCGACTATGGCTACACCTTC.

The chain couples TRBV7-2 to TRBJ2-5, with 9 bases lining up with TRBD1. The CDR3 loop spans 14 amino acids. With 5 bases clipped from V and 3 bases from J, the junction kept 4 bases outside the gene matches. Germline CDR1 SGHTA, CDR2 FQGNSA. This CDR3 reads CASSRGQGKETQYF. The DNA of the CDR3 is TGTGCCAGCAGCCGTGGACAGGGGAAAGAGACCCAGTACTTC.